This TCR beta chain was obtained from a study of relationships among human T cell subsets. Study observations and caveats: Over 50% of CD8+ cytotoxic sequences were in clones over 100 reads; regulatory and Th2 had few.

From mRNA, alpha and beta CDR3 regions were amplified using semiquantitative ARM-PCR. ARM-PCR used tagged nested gene-specific primers, then communal superprimers for exponential amplification. MiXCR, applied by TCRdb to the multiplex PCR reads, yields one record per CDR3 protein. The data hold under 15,000 distinct CDR3 sequences, with roughly 60% observed a single time. Anti-CD25 beads selected CD4+CD25+ regulatory T cells from positively selected CD4+ cells. This clonotype was counted only a few times. Antigen specificity is unknown. The specimen sequenced was Tregs sorted from blood. The receptor was isolated from a man aged 35 to 55 in good health.

CDR3 in DNA: TGCGCCAGCAGCTTCCGGACTAGCGGGAGTTGGAATGAGCAGTTCTTC. It yields the protein CASSFRTSGSWNEQFF. The chain uses TRBV5-1 and TRBJ2-1, with 13 bases identical to TRBD2. CDR1 is SGHRS, CDR2 YFSETQ, per germline. With V trimmed by 2 bases and J by 7 bases, 6 bases remained unmatched. This CDR3 has 16 residues.